This TCR beta chain was sequenced for a study of blood T cell repertoires in COVID-19. Study-wide context: Italy, Spain and the United States were the sources of the convalescent and acute COVID-19 samples. Nucleic acid was either cDNA or gDNA, and it came from T cells, B-cell-depleted T cells, or PBMCs.

The CDR3 totals 12 residues. V shed 5 bases and J shed 12 bases, with 14 bases lying between them. The germline gives CDR1 SGHNT, CDR2 YENEEA. In the study's own analysis: Reference gene primer amplification in the assay estimated nucleated cell counts. This table comes from immunoSEQ multiplex PCR, and its TCRdb copy is limited to in-frame clones, with some not included. V and J calls and clone size are copied from that table; D and trimming were computed from the DNA. The sample shows hundreds of thousands of clones, 89% of them seen only once. The receptor was isolated from a man aged 40-49 years with acute or convalescent COVID-19. The chain uses TRBV11-3 and TRBJ1-3; D may be TRBD1 (6 bases). The source material was peripheral blood. CDR3: CASSPRTVIIYF. As DNA, the CDR3 is TGTGCCAGCAGCCCACGGACAGTAATCATATATTTT.